The T cell receptor beta chain under discussion was sequenced for a study of CD8+CD57+ T cells in acquired aplastic anemia. Study-wide findings and caveats: The study identified under 30 CD8+ CDR3 sequences shared by patients and controls.

Genomic DNA acted as the template from which TCR beta VDJ combination and CDR3 sequence profiling were carried out. Using its own MiXCR run on the reads, TCRdb lists one record per CDR3 protein. The table lists about 70,000 distinct CDR3 sequences, around half of them singletons. As regards this clonotype: Its antigen is unknown.

V shed 6 bases and J 7 bases; nucleotides not matched to a gene: 14. Per the germline V gene, CDR1 is SEHNR and CDR2 is FQNEAQ (reference sequence). CDR3 length: 15 amino acids. The clonotype was recovered from a human donor in good health, serving as a control. Material for sequencing was sorted CD4+, CD8+, or CD8+CD57+ T cells (not recorded which) from PBMCs. The rearrangement uses TRBV7-9 and TRBJ1-2, with 7 bases lining up with TRBD1. CDR3 DNA: TGTGCCAGCAGTTCATACACAGGGGCCCGCGTTGGCTACACCTTC. Residues: CASSSYTGARVGYTF. The complete variable domain, with remaining parts taken from reference TRBV7-9 and TRBJ1-2, reads DTGVSQNPRHKITKRGQNVTFRCDPISEHNRLYWYRQTLGQGPEFLTYFQNEAQLEKSRLLSDRFSAERPKGSFSTLEIQRTEQGDSAMYLCASSSYTGARVGYTFGSGTRLTVV.